This T cell receptor (beta chain) is drawn from a study of cytomegalovirus exposure and HLA in healthy donors. Concerning this clone itself: Its antigen is not known.

Study-wide results and limits: In a later analysis, TCR beta V- and J-gene trimming showed a link to a missense DCLRE1C variant.

From germline, CDR1 is MDHEN and CDR2 SYDVKM. The CDR3 contains 13 residues. It was with 60 Vbeta and 13 Jbeta primers that the PCR ran. Sequencing used immunoSEQ multiplex PCR; TCRdb keeps in-frame clones, though not all of them. Listed are just under 80,000 clones; less than 5% falls within the top ten. This clonotype was obtained from a man between 18 and 35 years old in good health and CMV-seropositive. Sequenced sample: PBMCs. This rearrangement joins TRBV28 to TRBJ2-5, with TRBD1 as a possible D gene (6 bases). The better agreement between TRBJ2-7 and the DNA end casts doubt on the J call. CDR3 DNA sequence: TGTGCCAGCAGAACAGGGTTTTCCTACGAGCAGTACTTC. It specifies CASRTGFSYEQYF.